This entry lists 25 T cell receptor beta chains sequenced from one sample in a study of blood T cell repertoires in COVID-19. Sequencing used immunoSEQ multiplex PCR; TCRdb keeps in-frame clones, though not all of them. The sample contains 200,000 to 300,000 clones, over 90% of which appear only once. The sequencing input was peripheral blood. Receptors originate from a man aged 25-40 years with COVID-19, enrolled during active disease.

The chain employs TRBV5-1 and TRBJ2-6; D remains unclear. Trimming stripped 4 bases from V and 2 bases from J, with 7 bases between. In germline, CDR1 is SGHRS, CDR2 YFSETQ. The CDR3 covers 14 residues. The CDR3 bases are TGCGCCAGCAGCCTAGACCCTGGGGCCAACGTCCTGACTTTC. This translates into CASSLDPGANVLTF.

The chain links TRBV4-1 to TRBJ1-2; 7 nucleotides agree with TRBD1. J gave up 7 bases and V 5 bases, and 13 bases lay outside the gene matches. The length of the CDR3 is 15 residues. Germline CDR1 reads MGHRA; CDR2 reads YSYEKL. The CDR3 coding sequence is TGCGCCAGCAGCTACCGACAGGGCGAGTCTAGTGGCTACACCTTC. Amino acids: CASSYRQGESSGYTF.

The chain employs TRBV7-9 and TRBJ2-3; TRBD2 aligns across 14 bases. Germline loops: CDR1 SEHNR, CDR2 FQNEAQ (reference sequence). Losses at the gene ends were 4 bases for V and 6 bases for J; bases not matched to a gene: 3. The CDR3 is 15 residues long. The CDR3 here is CASSYGLAGGDTQYF. The CDR3 DNA reads TGTGCCAGCAGCTACGGACTAGCGGGGGGCGATACGCAGTATTTT.

CDR3 sequence reads: CASSVGQGTDTQYF. The CDR3 DNA reads as TGTGCCAGCAGTGTGGGACAGGGAACAGATACGCAGTATTTT. The chain links TRBV6-4 to TRBJ2-3, with 9 bases matching TRBD1. V shed 4 bases, J shed 3 bases, and the junction held 2 bases outside the gene matches. The CDR3 spans 14 residues. Germline V CDR1 and CDR2: MRHNA, SNTAGT.

This clone was observed a single time. The junction does not match germline at one end; this may be a read error. The genes are TRBV10-2 and TRBJ1-4; a possible D gene is TRBD1 (5 bases). The CDR3 sequence is 14 residues long. The germline V gene encodes CDR1 WSHSY and CDR2 SAAADI. The CDR3 is CASSKSWGDEKLFF. CDR3 coding DNA: TGCGCCAGCAGTAAGTCCTGGGGGGATGAAAAACTGTTTTTT.

J is TRBJ2-3 and V is TRBV5-6; the D gene is possibly TRBD2 (6 bases). Germline lookup yields CDR1 SGHDT and CDR2 YYEEEE. This CDR3 comprises 17 residues. V shed 0 bases and J shed 5 bases, with 19 bases lying between them. The CDR3 is CASSLVGTGLGEDTQYF. In DNA, the CDR3 is TGTGCCAGCAGCTTGGTCGGGACTGGCCTGGGGGAAGATACGCAGTATTTT.

This clone has just a few counts. J is TRBJ1-4 and V is TRBV5-1; 8 bases agree with TRBD1. Trimming at V came to 7 bases and at J to 8 bases, leaving 10 bases not matched to a gene. Looked up from germline, CDR1 is SGHRS and CDR2 is YFSETQ. The CDR3 length is 14 residues. This chain's CDR3 is CASSPGQGKEKLFF. CDR3 DNA sequence: TGCGCCAGCTCGCCCGGACAGGGCAAGGAAAAACTGTTTTTT.

The J gene is TRBJ1-1, the V gene TRBV4-1; D ambiguous. Germline CDR1 and CDR2: MGHRA and YSYEKL. The CDR3 totals 13 residues. V was pared by 0 bases and J by 5 bases, with 7 bases between. The CDR3: CASSQEAKTEAFF. CDR3 nucleotides: TGCGCCAGCAGCCAAGAGGCCAAGACTGAAGCTTTCTTT.

CDR3 amino acids: CSVHLRWNEAFF. The CDR3 nucleotides read TGCAGCGTCCACTTGCGGTGGAATGAAGCTTTCTTT. This sequence joins TRBV29-1 and TRBJ1-1; D unresolved. The germline gives CDR1 SQVTM, CDR2 ANQGSEA. The CDR3 loop spans 12 amino acids. V shed 6 bases and J shed 7 bases, with 15 bases lying between them.

The chain links TRBV3-1 (or the pseudogene TRBV3-2) to TRBJ1-1, with D unclear. The V and J ends lost 6 bases and 1 base respectively, with 12 bases between them. Germline V gene sequence: CDR1 LGHDT, CDR2 YNNKEL (reference sequence). The CDR3 loop spans 14 amino acids. The chain's CDR3 is CASRATVRNTEAFF. The CDR3 DNA reads as TGTGCCAGCAGAGCTACAGTCCGGAACACTGAAGCTTTCTTT.

The rearrangement links TRBV6-5 to TRBJ1-2, with TRBD1 matching over 9 bases. The CDR3 has 14 amino acids. Trimming cost V 6 bases and J 7 bases; bases outside gene matches: 9. Germline CDR1 MNHEY, CDR2 SVGAGI. The CDR3 here is CASSSRGDRAGYTF. The CDR3 DNA follows: TGTGCCAGCAGCTCCCGAGGGGACAGGGCTGGCTACACCTTC.

V is TRBV7-9 and J is TRBJ1-1; D possibly corresponds to TRBD1 (6 bases). CDR3 length equals 15 residues. Germline CDR1 SEHNR, CDR2 FQNEAQ (reference sequence). Trimming pared 7 bases from V and 4 bases from J, leaving 19 bases between. CDR3 in DNA: TGTGCCAGCACCAACTCGGGGGGGCGGTCCACTGAAGCTTTCTTT. Translation: CASTNSGGRSTEAFF.

The chain couples TRBV2 to TRBJ1-1, with no clear D. V gave up 6 bases and J gave up 5 bases, with 7 bases separating them. This CDR3 is 11 amino acids long. Per the germline V gene, CDR1 is SNHLY and CDR2 is FYNNEI. Here the CDR3 DNA reads TGTGCCAGCAGCGTACAGACTGAAGCTTTCTTT. Its protein product is CASSVQTEAFF.

This sequence joins TRBV6-5 and TRBJ1-3; weak D call: TRBD1 (6 bases). Germline values: CDR1 MNHEY, CDR2 SVGAGI. This CDR3 spans 15 amino acids. The V end was cut by 2 bases, the J end by 2 bases, with 10 bases between. CDR3 DNA: TGTGCCAGCAGTTACGGCGGGGGGCCTGGAAACACCATATATTTT. Translated, it gives CASSYGGGPGNTIYF.

J is TRBJ2-1 and V is TRBV5-1; D might be TRBD1 (7 bases). CDR3 length: 15 residues. Germline CDR1 and CDR2: SGHRS and YFSETQ. V was pared by 4 bases and J by 2 bases, with 13 bases between. The CDR3 DNA follows: TGCGCCAGCAGCAGGGGGGACAGAGCCTACAATGAGCAGTTCTTC. It specifies CASSRGDRAYNEQFF.

The chain uses TRBV30 and TRBJ1-3; D is undetermined. The CDR3 contains 13 residues. Germline loops: CDR1 GTSNPN, CDR2 SVGIG (reference sequence). The V end lost 1 base, the J end lost 4 bases, and 8 bases lay between the germline ends. CDR3 region: CAWSGNGGNTIYF. The CDR3 nucleotides read TGTGCCTGGAGTGGAAACGGGGGAAACACCATATATTTT.

V and J are TRBV3-1 (or the pseudogene TRBV3-2) and TRBJ1-2; D is ambiguous. The V gene lost 0 bases and the J gene lost 4 bases, with 6 bases spanning the gap. This CDR3 is built from 13 residues. Looked up from germline, CDR1 is LGHDT and CDR2 is YNNKEL (reference sequence). CDR3 sequence: CASSQDGSYGYTF. Here the CDR3 DNA reads TGTGCCAGCAGCCAAGATGGGAGCTATGGCTACACCTTC.

The chain recombines TRBV7-3 with TRBJ1-6; 7 bases map to TRBD1. Germline trimming cut 5 bases from V and 7 bases from J; bases unmatched to any gene: 5. This CDR3 is 14 amino acids long. Germline V gene sequence: CDR1 SGHTA, CDR2 FQGTGA. The CDR3 region has the DNA TGTGCCAGCAGCCTAGGGGACAGCAATTCACCCCTCCACTTT. As protein: CASSLGDSNSPLHF.

This sequence joins TRBV19 and TRBJ1-2; unclear D gene. The CDR3 is 14 amino acids. V lost 0 bases and J lost 3, with 8 bases in between. Germline V gene lookup returns CDR1 LNHDA and CDR2 SQIVND (reference sequence). The CDR3 sequence: CASSIDWADYGYTF. DNA for the CDR3: TGTGCCAGTAGTATAGATTGGGCAGACTATGGCTACACCTTC.

V gene TRBV3-1 (or the pseudogene TRBV3-2) combines with J gene TRBJ1-6; no reliable D call. Germline CDR1 reads LGHDT; CDR2 reads YNNKEL (reference sequence). The CDR3 consists of 15 residues. V lost 1 base and J lost 14, with 18 bases in between. This CDR3 is CASSQGPPGSRSLHF. For the CDR3, the DNA is TGTGCCAGCAGCCAAGGTCCCCCGGGGAGTCGGTCCCTCCACTTT.

The table lists this clone with a few counts. J is TRBJ1-5 and V is TRBV18; D is unclear. Germline CDR1 reads KGHSH; CDR2 reads LQKENI. Trimming pared 2 bases from V and 3 bases from J, leaving 5 bases between. The CDR3 extends over 13 amino acids. CDR3 sequence: CASSPGPNQPQHF. In DNA, the CDR3 is TGTGCCAGCTCACCAGGCCCCAATCAGCCCCAGCATTTT.

V gene TRBV27 combines with J gene TRBJ1-6; D not certain. Germline values: CDR1 MNHEY, CDR2 SMNVEV (reference sequence). V lost 3 bases and J 8 bases, leaving 11 bases between the germline ends. The CDR3 extends over 14 amino acids. Written as DNA, the CDR3 is TGTGCCAGCAGTTTTCAGAAGTTTGATTCACCCCTCCACTTT. This gives the protein CASSFQKFDSPLHF.

V and J are TRBV5-1 and TRBJ1-3; D gene ambiguous. The CDR3 loop spans 13 amino acids. Germline V gene sequence: CDR1 SGHRS, CDR2 YFSETQ. Between the trimmed V and J ends, which lost 4 bases and 4 bases, there was a span of 9 bases. DNA for the CDR3: TGCGCCAGCAGCCTCAAGAGGGGAAACACCATATATTTT. This gives the protein CASSLKRGNTIYF.

CDR3 residues: CASSQYQSYRDREHEAFF. CDR3 coding DNA: TGTGCCAGCAGCCAATACCAATCATACCGGGACAGGGAACATGAAGCTTTCTTT. The chain has TRBV3-1 (or the pseudogene TRBV3-2) and TRBJ1-1, with 9 bases that match TRBD1. The CDR3 has 18 amino acids. V lost 2 bases to trimming and J lost 7 bases; unmatched junction nucleotides: 17. Germline-derived CDR1 and CDR2 are LGHDT and YNNKEL (reference sequence).

The rearrangement links TRBV30 to TRBJ2-7; no clear D gene. Trimming shortened V by 5 bases and J by 0 bases, and 8 bases separated the two germline ends. The V gene's germline CDR1 is GTSNPN and CDR2 SVGIG (reference sequence). This CDR3 spans 12 amino acids. This CDR3 reads CAWAWSSYEQYF. In DNA, the CDR3 is TGTGCCTGGGCGTGGAGCTCCTACGAGCAGTACTTC.